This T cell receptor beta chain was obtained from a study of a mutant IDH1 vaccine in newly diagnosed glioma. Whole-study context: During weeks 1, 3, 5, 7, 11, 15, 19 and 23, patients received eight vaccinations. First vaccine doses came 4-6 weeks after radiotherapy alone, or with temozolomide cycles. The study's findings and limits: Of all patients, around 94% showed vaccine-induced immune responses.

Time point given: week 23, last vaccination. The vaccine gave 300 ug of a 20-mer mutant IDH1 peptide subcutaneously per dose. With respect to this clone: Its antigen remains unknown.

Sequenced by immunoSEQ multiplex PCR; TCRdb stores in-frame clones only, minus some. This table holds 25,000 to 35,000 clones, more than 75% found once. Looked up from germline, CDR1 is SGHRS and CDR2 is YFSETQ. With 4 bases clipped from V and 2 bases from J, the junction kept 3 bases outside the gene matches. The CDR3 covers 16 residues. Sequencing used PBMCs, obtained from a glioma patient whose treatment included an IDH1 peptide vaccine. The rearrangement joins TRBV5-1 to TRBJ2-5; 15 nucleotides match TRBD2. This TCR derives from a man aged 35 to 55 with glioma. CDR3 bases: TGCGCCAGCAGCCCCGGACTAGCGGGAGGGCAAGAGACCCAGTACTTC. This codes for CASSPGLAGGQETQYF.